These T cell receptor beta chains were read from a single sample in a study of cytomegalovirus exposure and HLA in healthy donors. TCRdb keeps only in-frame clones here, not all; method: immunoSEQ multiplex PCR. This sample carries approximately 80,000 clones, around four fifths of them seen once, and the ten largest clones take around 2.6%. The sequencing sample was made of PBMCs. The receptors stem from a male donor in good health and CMV-seropositive. The CDR3 runs from the conserved cysteine through the conserved F or W. A D gene is named only where the DNA matches it firmly. Size is omitted from some rows. Given values are once, few, many or a class for expanded clones.

TRBV29-1	-	TRBJ2-7	-	CFPRTCLYEQYF	TGCTTTCCCCGGACATGCCTCTACGAGCAGTACTTC
TRBV13	few	TRBJ2-3	TRBD2	CASSRSIAGGPTRADTQYF	TGTGCCAGCAGCCGTTCCATAGCGGGAGGGCCGACCAGGGCAGATACGCAGTATTTT
TRBV29-1	-	TRBJ2-2	TRBD2	CSVAGVNTGELFF	TGCAGCGTAGCGGGAGTTAACACCGGGGAGCTGTTTTTT
TRBV9	-	TRBJ2-5	-	CASSVDPGGGIEVTQYF	TGTGCCAGCAGCGTAGACCCCGGGGGAGGAATCGAAGTGACCCAGTACTTC
TRBV25-1	-	TRBJ2-1	-	CASSESQGSYNEQFF	TGTGCCAGCAGTGAATCCCAGGGAAGCTACAATGAGCAGTTCTTC
TRBV18	-	TRBJ1-1	-	CASSSTVNTEAFF	TGTGCCAGCTCATCCACAGTGAACACTGAAGCTTTCTTT
TRBV28	-	TRBJ1-5	TRBD1	CASSWPGQNQPQHF	TGTGCCAGCAGTTGGCCGGGACAGAATCAGCCCCAGCATTTT
TRBV28	-	TRBJ2-5	TRBD2	CASRGGGVGVKETQYF	TGTGCCAGCAGAGGTGGGGGGGTGGGAGTAAAAGAGACCCAGTACTTC
TRBV18	-	TRBJ2-5	-	CASSPRLEETQYF	TGTGCCAGCTCACCCCGTCTCGAGGAGACCCAGTACTTC
TRBV19	-	TRBJ2-1	-	CASSGSYNEQFF	TGTGCCAGTAGCGGGTCGTACAATGAGCAGTTCTTC
TRBV9	-	TRBJ2-3	TRBD1	CASSVASGQQGSTDTQYF	TGTGCCAGCAGCGTAGCTTCGGGACAACAGGGGAGCACAGATACGCAGTATTTT
TRBV30	-	TRBJ2-1	TRBD2	CAWSVSRTSGNYNEQFF	TGTGCCTGGAGTGTAAGCCGGACTAGCGGGAACTACAATGAGCAGTTCTTC
TRBV2	-	TRBJ1-1	-	CASSETGSGLSEAFF	TGTGCCAGCAGCGAAACCGGCTCAGGGCTTTCTGAAGCTTTCTTT
TRBV29-1	-	TRBJ2-7	-	CSVVKHTYEQYF	TGCAGCGTTGTGAAACACACCTACGAGCAGTACTTC
TRBV30	-	TRBJ1-2	-	CASSSGHTYGYTF	TGTGCCTCCTCATCAGGTCACACGTATGGCTACACCTTC
TRBV5-1	-	TRBJ1-3	TRBD1	CASSLPIQGSGNTIYF	TGCGCCAGCAGCTTGCCTATACAGGGGAGCGGAAACACCATATATTTT
TRBV6-4	-	TRBJ2-7	TRBD1	CASTPPGQVAYEQYF	TGTGCCAGCACTCCCCCGGGACAGGTCGCCTACGAGCAGTACTTC
TRBV28	-	TRBJ2-7	TRBD2	CASRALAGGNYEQYF	TGTGCCAGCAGGGCTCTAGCGGGAGGGAACTACGAGCAGTACTTC
TRBV5-4	-	TRBJ2-1	TRBD2	CASTATSGRANNEQFF	TGTGCCAGCACCGCGACTAGCGGGAGGGCGAACAATGAGCAGTTCTTC
TRBV9	-	TRBJ2-1	TRBD2	CASSLGLAGANEQFF	TGTGCCAGCAGCCTAGGACTAGCGGGAGCCAATGAGCAGTTCTTC
TRBV27	-	TRBJ2-1	TRBD2	CASSGLAGPNEQFF	TGTGCCAGCAGTGGACTAGCGGGACCCAATGAGCAGTTCTTC
TRBV7-9	-	TRBJ2-7	-	CASSLDWLEQYF	TGTGCCAGCAGCTTAGATTGGCTCGAGCAGTACTTC
TRBV27	-	TRBJ2-7	TRBD2	CASSPRLAGVGEQYF	TGTGCCAGCAGTCCTAGACTAGCGGGAGTGGGAGAGCAGTACTTC
TRBV28	-	TRBJ2-5	TRBD1	CASWDRDQETQYF	TGTGCCAGTTGGGACAGGGACCAAGAGACCCAGTACTTC
TRBV2	-	TRBJ2-2	-	CASSDGGRSGELFF	TGTGCCAGCAGTGATGGAGGGAGATCCGGGGAGCTGTTTTTT
TRBV18	-	TRBJ1-4	-	CASSPTKGVEKLFF	TGTGCCAGCTCACCAACGAAAGGGGTGGAAAAACTGTTTTTT
TRBV5-1	-	TRBJ2-3	TRBD2	CASSSRLAGVATDTQYF	TGCGCCAGCAGCTCCAGACTAGCGGGAGTGGCGACGGATACGCAGTATTTT
TRBV6-5	-	TRBJ2-7	-	CASSYQTESSYEQYF	TGTGCCAGCAGTTACCAGACGGAGAGCTCCTACGAGCAGTACTTC
TRBV6-5	once	TRBJ2-6	-	CASRSSGANVLTF	TGTGCCAGTCGCAGCTCTGGGGCCAACGTCCTGACTTTC
TRBV18	-	TRBJ2-1	-	CASSGRGEQFF	TGTGCCAGCTCAGGCCGCGGGGAGCAGTTCTTC
TRBV28	once	TRBJ1-1	-	CASRPPLGVGTEAFF	TGTGCCAGCAGACCCCCTCTCGGGGTGGGAACTGAAGCTTTCTTT
TRBV28	-	TRBJ1-1	TRBD1	CASAYTGETEAFF	TGTGCCTCGGCCTACACAGGGGAAACTGAAGCTTTCTTT
TRBV4-2	-	TRBJ2-7	-	CASSPDGDSYEEQYF	TGTGCCAGCAGTCCCGACGGAGACTCCTACGAGGAGCAGTACTTC
TRBV19	-	TRBJ2-1	TRBD2	CATHKRTSGSVSYGNEQFF	TGTGCCACTCACAAAAGGACTAGCGGGAGTGTGTCGTACGGCAATGAGCAGTTCTTC
TRBV27	-	TRBJ1-4	-	CASSLRTVNEKLFF	TGTGCCAGCAGTTTACGGACAGTTAATGAAAAACTGTTTTTT
TRBV28	-	TRBJ2-2	-	CASRSPKGDTGELFF	TGTGCCAGCAGATCTCCTAAGGGGGACACCGGGGAGCTGTTTTTT
TRBV7-2	-	TRBJ2-1	TRBD2	CASGTSVGEQFF	TGTGCCAGCGGGACTAGCGTGGGTGAGCAGTTCTTC
TRBV18	-	TRBJ1-2	TRBD1	CASSPPGTGSYGYTF	TGTGCCAGCTCACCACCCGGGACAGGGTCCTATGGCTACACCTTC
TRBV6-5	-	TRBJ2-1	TRBD1	CASSRTGGNEQFF	TGTGCCAGCAGTAGGACAGGGGGCAATGAGCAGTTCTTC
TRBV7-2	-	TRBJ2-7	TRBD2	CASSGRLAGVGEQYF	TGTGCCAGCAGCGGACGACTAGCGGGAGTGGGGGAGCAGTACTTC
TRBV7-8	-	TRBJ2-5	TRBD2	CASSLASGSAGETQYF	TGTGCCAGCAGCTTAGCAAGCGGGAGCGCCGGAGAGACCCAGTACTTC
TRBV18	-	TRBJ2-7	-	CASSPFQGGDEQYF	TGTGCCAGCTCACCATTCCAGGGAGGCGACGAGCAGTACTTC
TRBV5-1	-	TRBJ2-2	-	CASSLGAGKTGELFF	TGCGCCAGCAGCTTGGGGGCAGGGAAAACCGGGGAGCTGTTTTTT
TRBV7-3	-	TRBJ1-1	TRBD1	CASSLGQGMNTEAFF	TGTGCCAGCAGTCTGGGACAGGGAATGAACACTGAAGCTTTCTTT
TRBV11-2	-	TRBJ1-3	-	CASSLTGTGNTIYF	TGTGCCAGCAGCTTAACAGGGACGGGAAACACCATATATTTT
TRBV9	-	TRBJ2-1	TRBD2	CASSVAAGAINEQFF	TGTGCCAGCAGCGTAGCTGCGGGAGCAATCAATGAGCAGTTCTTC
TRBV15	-	TRBJ2-7	TRBD2	CATSKGAEGTSVTYEQYF	TGTGCCACCAGCAAGGGGGCTGAGGGGACTAGCGTGACCTACGAGCAGTACTTC
TRBV28	once	TRBJ2-7	TRBD1	CASRFNPGQTFYEQYF	TGTGCCAGCAGATTCAACCCGGGACAGACCTTCTACGAGCAGTACTTC
TRBV2	-	TRBJ2-7	TRBD2	CASSDQRGYEQYF	TGTGCCAGCAGTGATCAGCGGGGCTACGAGCAGTACTTC
TRBV2	-	TRBJ2-1	TRBD2	CASRGTSGNNEQFF	TGTGCCAGCAGAGGGACTAGCGGCAACAATGAGCAGTTCTTC
TRBV18	-	TRBJ2-3	TRBD2	CASSPELTSGVRGTQYF	TGTGCCAGCTCACCCGAACTAACTAGCGGTGTGCGGGGTACGCAGTATTTT
TRBV5-1	-	TRBJ1-1	-	CASSRGEGRGNTEAFF	TGCGCCAGCAGCCGGGGGGAGGGACGCGGGAACACTGAAGCTTTCTTT
TRBV28	-	TRBJ1-5	TRBD1	CASRSQGARNQPQHF	TGTGCCAGCAGGTCGCAGGGGGCCCGCAATCAGCCCCAGCATTTT
TRBV27	-	TRBJ2-7	-	CASRRGQSSYEQYF	TGTGCCAGCAGGAGAGGACAGAGCTCCTACGAGCAGTACTTC
TRBV14	-	TRBJ1-2	-	CASSRLISRHRDYGYTF	TGTGCCAGCAGCCGACTCATTTCGCGCCATCGGGACTATGGCTACACCTTC
TRBV11-2	-	TRBJ2-7	TRBD2	CASSMTSGPYEQYF	TGTGCCAGCAGCATGACTAGCGGTCCCTACGAGCAGTACTTC
TRBV18	-	TRBJ2-7	TRBD1	CASSPGTGSYEQYF	TGTGCCAGCTCACCCGGGACAGGCTCCTACGAGCAGTACTTC
TRBV5-1	-	TRBJ2-2	TRBD2	CASSGPGGENTGELFF	TGCGCCAGCAGCGGACCGGGGGGAGAGAACACCGGGGAGCTGTTTTTT
TRBV10-1	-	TRBJ2-7	-	CASSAGSVPSYEQYF	TGCGCCAGCAGTGCGGGGAGCGTCCCATCCTACGAGCAGTACTTC
TRBV7-3	few	TRBJ1-3	-	CASSLTGSGNTIYF	TGTGCCAGCAGCTTAACAGGGAGTGGAAACACCATATATTTT